Included here is one TCR beta chain sequence, with context. The sample belongs to a study of control samples from healthy donors and cancer patients. TCRdb's copy holds only in-frame clones and misses some; the assay was immunoSEQ multiplex PCR. Of roughly 80,000 clones listed, over 75% are singletons. V was pared by 4 bases and J by 9 bases, with 2 bases of the junction left unmatched. The germline V gene encodes CDR1 SGHAT and CDR2 FQNNGV. The CDR3 sequence is 14 residues long. The specimen was blood. The chain couples TRBV11-2 to TRBJ2-4; TRBD2 matches at 14 bases. The TCR originated in a woman aged 50 to 65 in good health. This chain's CDR3 is CASSYGTSGGIQYF. The DNA of the CDR3 is TGTGCCAGCAGCTACGGGACTAGCGGGGGCATTCAGTACTTC.